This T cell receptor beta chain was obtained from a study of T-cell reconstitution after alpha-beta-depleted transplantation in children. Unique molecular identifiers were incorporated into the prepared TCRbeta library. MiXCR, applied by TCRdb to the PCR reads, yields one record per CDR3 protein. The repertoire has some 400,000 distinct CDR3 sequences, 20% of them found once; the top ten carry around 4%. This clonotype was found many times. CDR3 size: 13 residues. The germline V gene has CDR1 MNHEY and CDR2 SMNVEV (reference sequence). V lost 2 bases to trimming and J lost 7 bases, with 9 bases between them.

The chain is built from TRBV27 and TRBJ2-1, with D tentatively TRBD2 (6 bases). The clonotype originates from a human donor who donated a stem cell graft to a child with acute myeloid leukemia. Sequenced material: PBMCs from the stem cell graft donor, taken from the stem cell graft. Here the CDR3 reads CASSLRGRNEQFF. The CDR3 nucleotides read TGTGCCAGCAGTTTAAGAGGGAGGAATGAGCAGTTCTTC.